The clone carrying this T cell receptor beta chain was seen many times. What it binds is unknown. By flow cytometry, patients selected for sequencing had shown an expansion of CD8+CD57+ cells. Genomic DNA constituted the template upon which TCR beta VDJ and CDR3 profiling was performed. TCRdb called the reads again in MiXCR, with one record for every CDR3 protein. The sample records about 240,000 distinct CDR3 sequences, around 45% being singletons. The data belong to a study of CD8+CD57+ T cells in acquired aplastic anemia. Study-level findings and limits: Some 31 sequences, all CD8+ CDR3, were shared between patients and controls.

Sequencing input: sorted CD4+, CD8+, or CD8+CD57+ T cells (not recorded which) from PBMCs. The receptor was isolated from a human donor with aplastic anemia.

DNA of the CDR3: TGCGCCAGCAGCTTTTGGGGGAAGTCGGGTGGAAACACCATATATTTT. Protein product: CASSFWGKSGGNTIYF. The V and J genes are TRBV5-1 and TRBJ1-3; weak D call: TRBD1 (5 bases). CDR1 is SGHRS and CDR2 is YFSETQ in the germline V gene. This CDR3 region has 16 residues. The V end was cut by 2 bases, the J end by 3 bases, with 15 bases between.